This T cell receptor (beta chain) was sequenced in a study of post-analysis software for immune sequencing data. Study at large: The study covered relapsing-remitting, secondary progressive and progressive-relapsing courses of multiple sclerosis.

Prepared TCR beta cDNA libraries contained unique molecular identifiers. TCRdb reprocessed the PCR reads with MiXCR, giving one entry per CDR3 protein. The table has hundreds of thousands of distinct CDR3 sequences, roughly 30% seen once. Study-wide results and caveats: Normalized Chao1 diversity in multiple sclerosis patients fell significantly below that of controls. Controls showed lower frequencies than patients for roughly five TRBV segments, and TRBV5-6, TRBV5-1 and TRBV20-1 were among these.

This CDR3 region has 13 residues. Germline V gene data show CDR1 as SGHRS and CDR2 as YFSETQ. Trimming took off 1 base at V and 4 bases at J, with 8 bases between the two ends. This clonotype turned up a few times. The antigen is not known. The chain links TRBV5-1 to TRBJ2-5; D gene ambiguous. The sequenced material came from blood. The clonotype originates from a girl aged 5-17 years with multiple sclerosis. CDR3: CASSLNLGETQYF. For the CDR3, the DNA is TGCGCCAGCAGCTTGAATCTGGGAGAGACCCAGTACTTC.